Each of the 5 T cell receptor beta chains below was sequenced from the same sample in a study of T cells in Graves' hyperthyroidism and ophthalmopathy. There were TCR beta CDR3 regions amplified from RNA transcripts. TCR CDR3 underwent first-round RT-PCR with the HTBI primer set. TCRdb reprocessed the multiplex PCR reads via MiXCR and lists one record per CDR3 protein. The sample includes under 750,000 distinct CDR3 sequences, over 15% seen only once; the top ten take around 15%. The sample was blood. These receptors came from a woman between 50 and 59 years old with Graves' hyperthyroidism that later progressed to Graves' ophthalmopathy.

The rearrangement uses TRBV20-1 and TRBJ1-2; D remains unclear. Germline-derived CDR1 and CDR2 are DFQATT and SNEGSKA (reference sequence). V dropped 4 bases and J dropped 2 bases, with 8 bases sitting between them. The CDR3 covers 12 residues. The CDR3, as DNA: TGCAGTGCTAAGTGGGCAAACTATGGCTACACCTTC. Its translation: CSAKWANYGYTF.

The chain is built from TRBV20-1 and TRBJ2-5; 10 bases match TRBD2. The CDR3 sequence is 17 residues long. Germline lookup yields CDR1 DFQATT and CDR2 SNEGSKA (reference sequence). The trim removed 3 bases at V and 0 bases at J, leaving 10 bases unmatched. In DNA, the CDR3 is TGCAGTGCTAGTCAGCCTAGCGGGGGCTTATACCAAGAGACCCAGTACTTC. Translation: CSASQPSGGLYQETQYF.

The sample holds many counts of this clonotype. The V call is TRBV24-1, the J call TRBJ2-3, with D unresolved. The CDR3 spans 14 residues. Germline assignment: CDR1 KGHDR and CDR2 SFDVKD. Between the trimmed V and J ends, which lost 5 bases and 2 bases, there was a span of 10 bases. The CDR3 DNA follows: TGTGCCACCAGTGTTGGGGTTGACACAGATACGCAGTATTTT. As protein: CATSVGVDTDTQYF.

This clonotype was observed many times. The rearrangement links TRBV7-3 to TRBJ2-1; TRBD2 matches 10 bases. This CDR3 is 16 amino acids long. CDR1 is SGHTA, CDR2 FQGTGA, per germline. J lost 3 bases, V lost 2 bases, and 4 bases had no gene match. The CDR3 here is CASSLGAGGLYNEQFF. The CDR3 DNA is TGTGCCAGCAGCTTAGGAGCGGGGGGGCTCTACAATGAGCAGTTCTTC.

This clonotype came up many times. The CDR3 region has the DNA TGTGCCAGCAGTTTAGCCCAGGGAGACACTGAAGCTTTCTTT. It codes for CASSLAQGDTEAFF. The chain uses TRBV12-3 or TRBV12-4 and TRBJ1-1; possibly TRBD1 for D (5 bases). The CDR3 is 14 amino acids. V was pared by 0 bases and J by 3 bases, with 8 bases between.